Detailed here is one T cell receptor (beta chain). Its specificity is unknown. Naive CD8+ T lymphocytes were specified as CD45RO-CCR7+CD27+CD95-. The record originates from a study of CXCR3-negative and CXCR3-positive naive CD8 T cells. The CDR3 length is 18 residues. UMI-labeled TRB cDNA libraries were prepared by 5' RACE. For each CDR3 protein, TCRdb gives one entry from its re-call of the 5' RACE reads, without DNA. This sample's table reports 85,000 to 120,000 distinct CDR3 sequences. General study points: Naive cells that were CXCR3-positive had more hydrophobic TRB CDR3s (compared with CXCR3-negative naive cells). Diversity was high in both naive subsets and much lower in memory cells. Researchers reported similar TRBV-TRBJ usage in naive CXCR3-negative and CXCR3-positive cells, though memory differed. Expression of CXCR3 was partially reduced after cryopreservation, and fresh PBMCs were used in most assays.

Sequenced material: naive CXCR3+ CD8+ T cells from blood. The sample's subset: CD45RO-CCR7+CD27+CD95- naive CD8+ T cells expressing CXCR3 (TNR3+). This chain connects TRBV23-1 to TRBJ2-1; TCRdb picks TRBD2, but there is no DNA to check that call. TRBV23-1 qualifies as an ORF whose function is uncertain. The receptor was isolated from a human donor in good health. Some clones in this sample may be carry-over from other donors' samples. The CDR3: CASSQRTLEGSSYNEQFF.